The rows below give T cell receptor beta chains drawn from one sample of a study of T cells in Graves' hyperthyroidism and ophthalmopathy. TCRdb fed the multiplex PCR reads into MiXCR, producing one record per CDR3 protein. The repertoire holds 370,000 or so distinct CDR3 sequences, with approximately 14% as singletons. Sequenced sample: blood. The receptor source for this set is a woman aged 18-30 years with Graves' hyperthyroidism that later progressed to Graves' ophthalmopathy. The CDR3 runs from the conserved cysteine through the conserved F or W. Each record gives: J gene, V gene, clone size, D gene, CDR3 DNA, CDR3 protein. D genes are given only for firm matches. Part of the rows lack a size; the others show once, few, many or a class for expanded clones.

>TRBJ2-1|TRBV11-3|many|-
TGTGCCAGCAGCACGTCGGCCGGGGCCGGAGGAGGTGAGCAGTTCTTC
CASSTSAGAGGGEQFF
>TRBJ2-7|TRBV7-3|few|TRBD1
TGTGCCAGCAGCTTAAGGGGCGGGCAGGGGGCCTCCTACGAGCAGTACTTC
CASSLRGGQGASYEQYF
>TRBJ2-3|TRBV6-1|-|TRBD1
TGTGCCAGCAGTGAAGGCTGGGACAGGGGAGTTAAAGATACGCAGTATTTT
CASSEGWDRGVKDTQYF
>TRBJ2-7|TRBV29-1|many|-
TGCAGCGTTGAATTTGACTCCTACGAGCAGTACTTC
CSVEFDSYEQYF
>TRBJ2-2|TRBV10-2|few|TRBD2
TGCGCCGGGGCCCCCCTAGCGGGAGAGGAGACCGGGGAGCTGTTTTTT
CAGAPLAGEETGELFF
>TRBJ2-2|TRBV11-2|once|-
TGTGCCAGCAGCTTTCCCCGGGCGACCGGAACTGGGAAGACCGGGGAGCTGTTTTTT
CASSFPRATGTGKTGELFF
>TRBJ2-7|TRBV28|many|TRBD2
TGTGCCAGCAGGCATCGTCCCGGGACTAGCGCGAGGAGCTCCTACGAGCAGTACTTC
CASRHRPGTSARSSYEQYF
>TRBJ2-7|TRBV3-1|few|-
TGTGCCAGCAGCCAGTCCAACTACGAGCAGTACTTC
CASSQSNYEQYF
>TRBJ2-7|TRBV7-2|many|TRBD2
TGTGCCAGCAGCTGGGGACTAGCGGGAGTCGAGCAGTACTTC
CASSWGLAGVEQYF
>TRBJ2-3|TRBV3-1|many|-
TGTGCCAGCAGCACTCTAGACAATACGCAGTATTTT
CASSTLDNTQYF
>TRBJ2-6|TRBV29-1|-|-
TGCAGCGTTGATGTAGGGGCCAACGTCCTGACTTTC
CSVDVGANVLTF
>TRBJ2-7|TRBV20-1|many|TRBD2
TGCAGTGCTAGAGTGGAGCGGGAGGCGATCCAGGGATCCTACGAGCAGTACTTC
CSARVEREAIQGSYEQYF
>TRBJ2-2|TRBV6-1|-|TRBD1
TGTGCCAGCAGCCCCTCCGGGACAGGGTGGAGTACCGGGGAGCTGTTTTTT
CASSPSGTGWSTGELFF
>TRBJ2-7|TRBV27|-|TRBD2
TGTGCCAGCAGTTTAAGGGGGACACGGGGGGGGGAGCAGTACTTC
CASSLRGTRGGEQYF
>TRBJ2-2|TRBV9|-|TRBD2
TGTGCCAGCAGCGCCCGACTAGCGGCGAACACCGGGGAGCTGTTTTTT
CASSARLAANTGELFF
>TRBJ1-2|TRBV19|few|-
TGTGCCAGTAGTATGGGACCTAGCTATGGCTACACCTTC
CASSMGPSYGYTF
>TRBJ2-5|TRBV7-8|many|-
TGTGCCAGCAGCTTAGGAAGCGGCCAAGAGACCCAGTACTTC
CASSLGSGQETQYF
>TRBJ2-7|TRBV18|few|-
TGTGCCAGCTCACCTAGGGGGGTCACCTACGAGCAGTACTTC
CASSPRGVTYEQYF
>TRBJ1-1|TRBV28|many|-
TGTGCCAGCATCAGCTTGGGGGGGCAGAACACTGAAGCTTTCTTT
CASISLGGQNTEAFF
>TRBJ2-2|TRBV5-1|many|-
TGCGCCAGCAGAGACAGTGACACCGGGGAGCTGTTTTTT
CASRDSDTGELFF
>TRBJ2-5|TRBV20-1|many|-
TGCAGTGCTACCCGGACAGAAAAAGAGACCCAGTACTTC
CSATRTEKETQYF
>TRBJ2-3|TRBV27|many|-
TGTGCCAGCAGTCCCTCCCAAGGACCCCGCACAGATACGCAGTATTTT
CASSPSQGPRTDTQYF
>TRBJ2-5|TRBV29-1|-|TRBD1
TGCAGCGTTGCTATCCGACAGGGCGGGGAGACCCAGTACTTC
CSVAIRQGGETQYF
>TRBJ2-7|TRBV7-9|many|-
TGTGCCAGCAGCGTAACAGGGAGAAATTACGAGCAGTACTTC
CASSVTGRNYEQYF
>TRBJ2-2|TRBV6-5|-|-
TGTGCCAGCAGTTACTTACAGGATTACACCGGGGAGCTGTTTTTT
CASSYLQDYTGELFF
>TRBJ2-2|TRBV20-1|-|-
TGCAGTGCAGTTGACAGGCTCCAAGGAAACACCGGGGAGCTGTTTTTT
CSAVDRLQGNTGELFF
>TRBJ1-2|TRBV28|-|-
TGTGCCAGCAGTCGCGACGGGACTTCCTATGGCTACACCTTC
CASSRDGTSYGYTF
>TRBJ2-3|TRBV7-8|many|TRBD2
TGTGCCAGCAGCTTAGAGGCGCGGGGGGATACGCAGTATTTT
CASSLEARGDTQYF
>TRBJ1-1|TRBV27|few|-
TGTGCCAGCAGGGTTACGGAGAACACTGAAGCTTTCTTT
CASRVTENTEAFF
>TRBJ1-4|TRBV7-9|few|TRBD1
TGTGCCAGCAGCGGCCGGGACAGGGTAGTAGAGGCTGCAACTAATGAAAAACTGTTTTTT
CASSGRDRVVEAATNEKLFF
>TRBJ1-1|TRBV2|many|TRBD1
TGTGCCAGCAGTACCTCGGACAGGGGGAACACTGAAGCTTTCTTT
CASSTSDRGNTEAFF